A single sample gave rise to the 18 T cell receptor delta chains below, sequenced in a study of Vδ1+ human thymocytes. Study-level results: Thymic TRG and TRD repertoires appeared highly polyclonal, with Gaussian CDR3 length distributions.

No antigen has been assigned to these receptors. RNA was extracted from the cells and then reverse transcribed. Pooled V-gene forward primers with one constant-region reverse primer generated the CDR3 amplicons by multiplex PCR. With CATT, TCRdb re-called clones from the multiplex PCR reads. Found here are some 23,000 delta-chain clones, 25% to 35% of them singletons; the top ten hold around 1.5%. Material for sequencing was Vdelta1+ gamma-delta thymocytes from the thymus. Noted subset: FACS-sorted CD3+ TCRalphabeta- TCRVdelta1+ TCRVdelta2- thymocytes. The receptors stem from a boy in the first two years of life who had congenital heart surgery.

This clone has a handful of counts. The sample holds other DNA sequences that translate to the same CDR3. V and J are TRDV1 and TRDJ1, with D uncertain. Looked up from germline, CDR1 is TSWWSYY and CDR2 is QGS. The CDR3 is made up of 19 amino acids. Deletions cut 0 bases from V and 1 base from J, with 21 bases between. CDR3 region: CALGELSRRLPQRTDKLIF. CDR3 coding DNA: TGTGCTCTTGGGGAACTTTCGAGGAGACTCCCGCAACGCACCGATAAACTCATCTTT.

This clone was observed at least ten times. The V gene is TRDV1, the J gene TRDJ1; maybe TRDD3 (5 bases). The CDR3 runs to 18 residues. CDR1 is TSWWSYY, CDR2 QGS, per germline. Trimming shortened V by 4 bases and J by 0 bases, and 21 bases separated the two germline ends. The CDR3 sequence is CALGVPLRGYQYTDKLIF. In nucleotides, the CDR3 is TGTGCTCTTGGGGTTCCCCTTAGGGGGTACCAGTACACCGATAAACTCATCTTT.

V gene TRDV1 combines with J gene TRDJ1; unclear D gene. The ends were cut back, 3 bases at V and 8 bases at J, with 40 bases in the middle. The CDR3 has 22 residues. Germline CDR1 is TSWWSYY and CDR2 is QGS. This CDR3 reads CALGDRGGVGPLSTPSFAKLIF. In nucleotides, the CDR3 is TGTGCTCTTGGGGATCGGGGCGGGGTCGGTCCCCTTTCTACTCCGTCATTTGCGAAACTCATCTTT.

The V gene is TRDV1, the J gene TRDJ1; 8 nucleotides align to TRDD3. The CDR3 consists of 25 residues. The germline gives CDR1 TSWWSYY, CDR2 QGS. J was trimmed by 0 bases and V by 1 base; bases with no gene match: 31. The CDR3 loop reads CALGEPDPNSYSWGSKTPYTDKLIF. The CDR3 bases are TGTGCTCTTGGGGAACCCGATCCCAACTCCTACAGCTGGGGGAGTAAGACCCCGTACACCGATAAACTCATCTTT.

This clone was seen a handful of times. The rearrangement links TRDV1 to TRDJ1; 8 bases align to TRDD3. Germline V gene data show CDR1 as TSWWSYY and CDR2 as QGS. This CDR3 contains 16 residues. Germline trimming cut 4 bases from V and 9 bases from J; bases unmatched to any gene: 16. The CDR3 nucleotides are TGTGCTCTTGGGGGCTTTCCGCCTACGTGGGGGATCGAACTCATCTTT. It encodes CALGGFPPTWGIELIF.

The rearrangement joins TRDV1 to TRDJ1; 10 positions match TRDD3. The CDR3 extends over 19 amino acids. The V segment lost 0 bases and the J segment 9 bases; nucleotides outside the gene matches: 19. CDR1 is TSWWSYY, CDR2 QGS, per germline. The CDR3 region is CALGELGPSHWGMQRELIF. The CDR3 region has the DNA TGTGCTCTTGGGGAACTAGGACCATCCCACTGGGGGATGCAGAGAGAACTCATCTTT.

This clone was recorded many times. The chain is built from TRDV1 and TRDJ1, with D possibly being TRDD2 or TRDD3 (6 bases each). The CDR3 loop spans 22 amino acids. V lost 5 bases to trimming and J lost 0 bases, with 34 bases between them. CDR1 and CDR2 (germline): TSWWSYY, QGS. CDR3 nucleotides: TGTGCTCTTGGGCCAGGCCCGGCGATGGGCTGGGGAGCCTTCCGTTACACCGATAAACTCATCTTT. As protein: CALGPGPAMGWGAFRYTDKLIF.

The rearrangement uses TRDV1 and TRDJ1; 12 positions match TRDD3. Germline loops: CDR1 TSWWSYY, CDR2 QGS. V dropped 4 bases and J dropped 0; count of bases not matched to a gene: 39. The CDR3 covers 28 residues. DNA of the CDR3: TGTGCTCTTGGGGGTCTAGCTTCCCCAACCTGGGGGATACGAAGCGCCAGCGCCGAAGTAAAGTACACCGATAAACTCATCTTT. It encodes CALGGLASPTWGIRSASAEVKYTDKLIF.

Points on this clone: A much larger clone differs from this one at a single base, so this may be a read error. Other DNA sequences in the sample encode the same CDR3. This chain connects TRDV1 to TRDJ1; perhaps TRDD2 as D (5 bases). This CDR3 has 18 residues. Looked up from germline, CDR1 is TSWWSYY and CDR2 is QGS. V dropped 2 bases and J dropped 0 bases, with 19 bases sitting between them. The CDR3 here is CALGEVHRPSEYTDKLIF. CDR3 sequence (DNA): TGTGCTCTTGGGGAAGTCCACCGTCCTTCTGAGTACACCGATAAACTCATCTTT.

Only a few counts were recorded for this clone. The chain has TRDV1 and TRDJ1, with D possibly TRDD3 on 6 matching bases. The germline gives CDR1 TSWWSYY, CDR2 QGS. The CDR3 totals 19 residues. V gave up 3 bases and J gave up 5 bases, with 28 bases separating them. The CDR3 DNA follows: TGTGCTCTTGGGGACCCCGTTGGGAGCACCTGGGGATCCAAAGATAAACTCATCTTT. It specifies CALGDPVGSTWGSKDKLIF.

Concerning this clone itself: The sample carries other DNA sequences with the same CDR3. The chain employs TRDV1 and TRDJ1, with TRDD3 matching over 7 bases. Germline V lookup: CDR1 TSWWSYY, CDR2 QGS. The trim removed 0 bases at V and 0 bases at J, leaving 13 bases unmatched. The CDR3 length is 19 residues. CDR3 DNA sequence: TGTGCTCTTGGGGAACTCCTTGCGGGGGGATCCCGGTACACCGATAAACTCATCTTT. Translation gives CALGELLAGGSRYTDKLIF.

V is TRDV1 and J is TRDJ1, with 9 bases aligning to TRDD3. The V gene's germline CDR1 is TSWWSYY and CDR2 QGS. Trimming cost V 2 bases and J 0 bases; bases outside gene matches: 37. The CDR3 has 27 residues. The CDR3 region has the DNA TGTGCTCTTGGGGAAGTCAGACCCCTTCCTCCCGTCCGAGGGGATATACTGGGGGAGCCGTACACCGATAAACTCATCTTT. Protein: CALGEVRPLPPVRGDILGEPYTDKLIF.

J is TRDJ1 and V is TRDV1; 8 nucleotides match TRDD3. J gave up 1 base and V 2 bases, and 15 bases lay outside the gene matches. CDR1 is TSWWSYY and CDR2 is QGS in the germline V gene. The CDR3 extends over 19 amino acids. The CDR3 coding sequence is TGTGCTCTTGGGGAAGACCACTGTGGGATACGGAGACTCACCGATAAACTCATCTTT. This translates into CALGEDHCGIRRLTDKLIF.

This clone has only a few counts. This sequence joins TRDV1 and TRDJ1, with 10 bases lining up with TRDD3. Trimming at V came to 7 bases and at J to 3 bases, leaving 26 bases not matched to a gene. CDR3 length: 21 residues. Germline V gene data show CDR1 as TSWWSYY and CDR2 as QGS. The DNA for the CDR3 is TGTGCTCTTGCAGACTCCACCTACTGGGGGATCTCGTGCCCACAACCCGATAAACTCATCTTT. It specifies CALADSTYWGISCPQPDKLIF.

V gene TRDV1 combines with J gene TRDJ1; 7 bases match TRDD2. Germline V CDR1 and CDR2: TSWWSYY, QGS. The length of the CDR3 is 18 residues. The ends lost 3 bases at V and 13 bases at J; junction bases unmatched: 26. The CDR3: CALGDSLPFTGPAPQHIF. As DNA, the CDR3 is TGTGCTCTTGGGGACTCCCTTCCTTTTACTGGACCGGCCCCCCAACACATCTTT.

This clone has only a few counts. The junction shows a germline mismatch at one end, possibly a read error. This chain joins TRDV1 and TRDJ1; D is possibly TRDD2 or TRDD3 (8 bases each). Germline loops: CDR1 TSWWSYY, CDR2 QGS. The CDR3 consists of 20 residues. The CDR3 protein is CALGENPKGLPKGSGDILIF. The CDR3 nucleotides are TGTGCTCTTGGCGAAAACCCAAAAGGCCTTCCTAAGGGGTCGGGGGATATACTCATCTTT.

The chain links TRDV1 to TRDJ1, with 8 bases aligning to TRDD3. The CDR3 length is 23 residues. Per the germline V gene, CDR1 is TSWWSYY and CDR2 is QGS. V lost 3 bases to trimming and J lost 3 bases; unmatched junction nucleotides: 30. The CDR3 DNA is TGTGCTCTTGGGGACGGCCTCCGGCCTTCCCTAACTGGGGGCTACGGGTACGCCGATAAACTCATCTTT. Translated, it gives CALGDGLRPSLTGGYGYADKLIF.

This clone was detected only a few times. Germline and junction disagree at one end, which may indicate a read error. The chain carries TRDV1 and TRDJ1; TRDD3 matches at 8 bases. The CDR3 spans 14 residues. Germline CDR1 TSWWSYY, CDR2 QGS. CDR3 sequence (DNA): TGTGCTCTTGGGGAAGTCGGGGATACCGATAAACCCATCTTT. It codes for CALGEVGDTDKPIF.